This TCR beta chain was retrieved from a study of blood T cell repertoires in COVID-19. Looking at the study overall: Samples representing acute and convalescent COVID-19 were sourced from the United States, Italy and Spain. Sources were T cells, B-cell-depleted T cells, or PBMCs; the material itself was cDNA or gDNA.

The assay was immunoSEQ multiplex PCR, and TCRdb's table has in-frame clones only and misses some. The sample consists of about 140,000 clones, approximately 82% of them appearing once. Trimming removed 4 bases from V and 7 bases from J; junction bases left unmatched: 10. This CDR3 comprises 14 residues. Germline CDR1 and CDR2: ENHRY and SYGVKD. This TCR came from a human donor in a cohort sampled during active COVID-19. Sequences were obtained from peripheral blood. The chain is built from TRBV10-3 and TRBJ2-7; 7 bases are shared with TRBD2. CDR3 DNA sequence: TGTGCCATCAGTGCGGGCGGGAGTGGTAGGGAGCAGTACTTC. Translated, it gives CAISAGGSGREQYF.